This T cell receptor (beta chain) comes out of a study of cytomegalovirus exposure and HLA in healthy donors. Only a few counts were recorded for this clone. Its antigen is unidentified. This CDR3 comprises 14 residues. V shed 5 bases and J 2 bases; nucleotides not matched to a gene: 3. Germline-derived CDR1 and CDR2 are ENHRY and SYGVKD. The PCR contained 60 Vbeta and 13 Jbeta primers. Only in-frame clones appear in the TCRdb table, and some are missing; sequencing was by immunoSEQ multiplex PCR. Counted here are 85,000 to 100,000 clones, roughly 79% occurring once; the ten biggest clones make up roughly 3.8%. Study conclusions and caveats: A few CMV-associated chains proved CMV antigen-specific in vitro.

Specimen: PBMCs. The chain is built from TRBV10-3 and TRBJ1-1; 9 positions match TRBD1. This TCR derives from a woman aged 40 to 50 in good health and CMV-seronegative. The CDR3 DNA reads TGTGCCATCAGTCTACAGGGGGCCAACACTGAAGCTTTCTTT. Its translation is CAISLQGANTEAFF.